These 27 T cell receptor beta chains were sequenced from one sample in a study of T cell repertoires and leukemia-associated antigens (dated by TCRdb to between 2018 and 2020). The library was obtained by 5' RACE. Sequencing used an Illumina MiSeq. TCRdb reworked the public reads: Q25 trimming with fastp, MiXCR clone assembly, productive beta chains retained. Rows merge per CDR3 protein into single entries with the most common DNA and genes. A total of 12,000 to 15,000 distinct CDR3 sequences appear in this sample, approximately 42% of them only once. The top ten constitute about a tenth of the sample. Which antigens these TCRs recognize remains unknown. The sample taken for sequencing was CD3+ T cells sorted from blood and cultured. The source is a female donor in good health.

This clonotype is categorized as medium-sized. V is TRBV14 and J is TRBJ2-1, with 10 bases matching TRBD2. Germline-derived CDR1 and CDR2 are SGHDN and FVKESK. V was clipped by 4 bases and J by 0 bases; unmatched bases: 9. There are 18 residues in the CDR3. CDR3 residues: CASSPIKSSGSSYNEQFF. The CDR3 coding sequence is TGTGCCAGCAGCCCTATAAAATCTAGCGGGAGCTCCTACAATGAGCAGTTCTTC.

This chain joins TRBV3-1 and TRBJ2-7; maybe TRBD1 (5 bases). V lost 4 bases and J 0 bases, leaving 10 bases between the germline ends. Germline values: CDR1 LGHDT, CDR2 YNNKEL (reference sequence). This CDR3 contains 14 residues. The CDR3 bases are TGTGCCAGCAGCCGTCAACAGGCCTCCTACGAGCAGTACTTC. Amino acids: CASSRQQASYEQYF.

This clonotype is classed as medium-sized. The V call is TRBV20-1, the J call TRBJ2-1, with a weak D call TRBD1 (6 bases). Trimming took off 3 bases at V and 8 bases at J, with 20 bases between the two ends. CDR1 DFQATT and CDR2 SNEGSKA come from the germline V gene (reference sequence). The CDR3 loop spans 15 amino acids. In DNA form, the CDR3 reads TGCAGTGCTAGGGGGGTATTGGCAGGGGACCATGAGCAGTTCTTC. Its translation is CSARGVLAGDHEQFF.

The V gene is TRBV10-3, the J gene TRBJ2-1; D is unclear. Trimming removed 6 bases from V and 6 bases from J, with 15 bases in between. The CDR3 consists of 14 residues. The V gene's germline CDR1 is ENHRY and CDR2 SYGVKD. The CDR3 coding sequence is TGTGCCATCAGACTGTCCGGCCCCGGCAATGAGCAGTTCTTC. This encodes CAIRLSGPGNEQFF.

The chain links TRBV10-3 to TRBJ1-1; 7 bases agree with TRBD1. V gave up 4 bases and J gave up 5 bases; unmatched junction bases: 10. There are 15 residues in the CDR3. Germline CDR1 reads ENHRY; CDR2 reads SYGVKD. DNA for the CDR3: TGTGCCATCAGTGCCGAGAGGGGGCGACGAACTGAAGCTTTCTTT. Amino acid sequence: CAISAERGRRTEAFF.

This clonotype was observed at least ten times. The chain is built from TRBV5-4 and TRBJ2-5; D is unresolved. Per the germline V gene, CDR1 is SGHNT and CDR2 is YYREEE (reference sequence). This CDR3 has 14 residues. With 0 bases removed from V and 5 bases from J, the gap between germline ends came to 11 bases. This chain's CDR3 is CASSLAGSGETQYF. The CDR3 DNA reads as TGTGCCAGCAGCTTGGCGGGTTCTGGGGAGACCCAGTACTTC. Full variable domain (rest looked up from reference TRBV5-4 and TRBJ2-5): ETGVTQSPTHLIKTRGQQVTLRCSSQSGHNTVSWYQQALGQGPQFIFQYYREEENGRGNFPPRFSGLQFPNYSSELNVNALELDDSALYLCASSLAGSGETQYFGPGTRLLVL.

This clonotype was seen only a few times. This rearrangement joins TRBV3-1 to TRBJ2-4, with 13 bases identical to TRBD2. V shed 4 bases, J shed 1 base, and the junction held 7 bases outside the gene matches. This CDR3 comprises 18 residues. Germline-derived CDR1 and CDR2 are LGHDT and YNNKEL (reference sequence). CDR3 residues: CASSRTSGSLRAKNIQYF. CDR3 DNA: TGTGCCAGCAGCCGGACTAGCGGGAGCCTGCGGGCCAAAAACATTCAGTACTTC.

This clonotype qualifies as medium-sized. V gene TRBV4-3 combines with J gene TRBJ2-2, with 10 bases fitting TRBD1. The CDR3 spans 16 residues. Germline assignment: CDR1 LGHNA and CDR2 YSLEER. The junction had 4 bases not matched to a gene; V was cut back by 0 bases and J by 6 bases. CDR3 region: CASSQETGTGAGELFF. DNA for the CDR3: TGCGCCAGCAGCCAAGAAACGGGGACAGGGGCCGGGGAGCTGTTTTTT.

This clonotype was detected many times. CDR3 sequence (DNA): TGCAGTGCTAGAGGCGGTCGGGGGGGCGCATCCCGCTACGAGCAGTACTTC. Translation: CSARGGRGGASRYEQYF. V gene TRBV20-1 combines with J gene TRBJ2-7, with 8 bases that match TRBD2. V shed 1 base and J 3 bases; nucleotides not matched to a gene: 14. This CDR3 has 17 amino acids. Germline lookup yields CDR1 DFQATT and CDR2 SNEGSKA (reference sequence).

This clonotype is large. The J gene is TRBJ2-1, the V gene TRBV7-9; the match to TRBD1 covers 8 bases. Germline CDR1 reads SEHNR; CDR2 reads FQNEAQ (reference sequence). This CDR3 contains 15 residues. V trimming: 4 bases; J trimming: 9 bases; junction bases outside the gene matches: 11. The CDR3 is CASSSGTGPWGEQFF. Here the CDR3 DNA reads TGTGCCAGCAGCTCCGGGACAGGTCCTTGGGGTGAGCAGTTCTTC.

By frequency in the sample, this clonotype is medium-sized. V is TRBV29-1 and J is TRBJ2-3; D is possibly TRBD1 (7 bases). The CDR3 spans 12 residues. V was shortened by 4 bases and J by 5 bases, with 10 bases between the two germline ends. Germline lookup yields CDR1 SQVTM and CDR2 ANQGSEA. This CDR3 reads CSVGQGGDTQYF. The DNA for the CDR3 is TGCAGCGTTGGACAGGGAGGAGATACGCAGTATTTT.

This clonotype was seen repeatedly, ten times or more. The CDR3 nucleotides are TGCAGTGCTAGAGGTTCGGCTAGCGGGAGTTTCTATGAGCAGTTCTTC. It codes for CSARGSASGSFYEQFF. This sequence joins TRBV20-1 and TRBJ2-1; 10 bases match TRBD2. Per germline, CDR1 DFQATT and CDR2 SNEGSKA (reference sequence). The length of the CDR3 is 16 residues. Losses at the gene ends were 1 base for V and 8 bases for J; bases not matched to a gene: 11.

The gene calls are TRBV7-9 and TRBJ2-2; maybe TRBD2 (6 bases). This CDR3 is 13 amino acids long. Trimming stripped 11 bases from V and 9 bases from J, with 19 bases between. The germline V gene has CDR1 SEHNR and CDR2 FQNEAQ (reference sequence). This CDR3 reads CAGSTGEWRELFF. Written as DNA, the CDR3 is TGTGCCGGTTCGACGGGGGAGTGGAGGGAGCTGTTTTTT.

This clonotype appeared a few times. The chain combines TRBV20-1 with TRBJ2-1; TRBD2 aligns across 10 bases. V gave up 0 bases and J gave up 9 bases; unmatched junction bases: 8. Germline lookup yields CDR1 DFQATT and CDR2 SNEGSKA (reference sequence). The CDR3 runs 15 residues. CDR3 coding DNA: TGCAGTGCTAGAGATGCAGCGGGAGGGTCTAGTGAGCAGTTCTTC. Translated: CSARDAAGGSSEQFF.

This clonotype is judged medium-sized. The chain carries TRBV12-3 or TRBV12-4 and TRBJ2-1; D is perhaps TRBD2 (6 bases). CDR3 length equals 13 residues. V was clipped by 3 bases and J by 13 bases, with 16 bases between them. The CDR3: CASSFGGAERQFF. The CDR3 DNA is TGTGCCAGCAGTTTCGGGGGAGCTGAACGTCAGTTCTTC.

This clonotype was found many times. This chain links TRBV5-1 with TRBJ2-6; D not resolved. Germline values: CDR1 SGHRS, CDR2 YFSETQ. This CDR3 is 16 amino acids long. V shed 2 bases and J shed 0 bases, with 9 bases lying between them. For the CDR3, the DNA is TGCGCCAGCAGCTTCGGACGGCTCTCTGGGGCCAACGTCCTGACTTTC. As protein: CASSFGRLSGANVLTF.

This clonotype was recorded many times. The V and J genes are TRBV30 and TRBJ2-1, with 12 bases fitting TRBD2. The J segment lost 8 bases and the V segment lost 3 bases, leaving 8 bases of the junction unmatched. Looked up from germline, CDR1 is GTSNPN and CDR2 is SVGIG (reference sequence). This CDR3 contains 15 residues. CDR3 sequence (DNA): TGTGCCTGGAGCGAGGGGGGACTAGCGGGCTATGAGCAGTTCTTC. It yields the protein CAWSEGGLAGYEQFF.

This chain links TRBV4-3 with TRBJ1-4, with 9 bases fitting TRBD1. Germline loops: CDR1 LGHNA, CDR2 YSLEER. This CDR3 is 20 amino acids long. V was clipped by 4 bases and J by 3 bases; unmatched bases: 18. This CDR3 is CASSPQGTGGERASNEKLFF. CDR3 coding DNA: TGCGCCAGCAGCCCCCAGGGAACAGGGGGCGAGCGGGCCTCTAATGAAAAACTGTTTTTT.

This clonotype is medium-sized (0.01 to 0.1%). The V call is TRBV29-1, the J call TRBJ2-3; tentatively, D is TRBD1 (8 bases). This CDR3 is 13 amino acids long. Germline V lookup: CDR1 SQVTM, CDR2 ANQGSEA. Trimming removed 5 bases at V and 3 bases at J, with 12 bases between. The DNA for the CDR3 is TGCAGCGTTCTACAGGGGGGGACAGATACGCAGTATTTT. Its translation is CSVLQGGTDTQYF.

DNA for the CDR3: TGCGCCAGCAGCCCAGGTCGGGGTTTCTACAATGAGCAGTTCTTC. Encoded protein: CASSPGRGFYNEQFF. This sequence joins TRBV5-1 and TRBJ2-1, with D perhaps matching TRBD2 (5 bases). Trimming cost V 4 bases and J 3 bases, with 14 bases left between them. In germline, CDR1 is SGHRS, CDR2 YFSETQ. The CDR3 spans 15 residues.

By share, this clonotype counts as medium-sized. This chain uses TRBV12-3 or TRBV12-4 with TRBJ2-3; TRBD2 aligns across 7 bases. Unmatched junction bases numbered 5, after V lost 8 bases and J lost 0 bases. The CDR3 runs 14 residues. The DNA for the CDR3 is TGTGCCAGCGGACTAGGGCCTAGCACAGATACGCAGTATTTT. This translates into CASGLGPSTDTQYF.

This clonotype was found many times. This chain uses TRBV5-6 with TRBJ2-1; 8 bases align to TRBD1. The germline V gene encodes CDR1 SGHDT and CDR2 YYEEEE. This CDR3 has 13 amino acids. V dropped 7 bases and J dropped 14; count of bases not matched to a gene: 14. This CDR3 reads CASHTRGLFSKFF. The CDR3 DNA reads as TGTGCCAGCCACACCAGGGGGCTTTTCTCTAAGTTCTTC. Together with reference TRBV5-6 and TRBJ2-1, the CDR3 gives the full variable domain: DAGVTQSPTHLIKTRGQQVTLRCSPKSGHDTVSWYQQALGQGPQFIFQYYEEEERQRGNFPDRFSGHQFPNYSSELNVNALLLGDSALYLCASHTRGLFSKFFGPGTRLTVL.

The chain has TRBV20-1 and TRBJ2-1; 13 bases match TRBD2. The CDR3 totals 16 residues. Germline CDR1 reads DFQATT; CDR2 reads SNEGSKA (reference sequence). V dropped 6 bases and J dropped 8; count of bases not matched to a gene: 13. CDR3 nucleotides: TGCAGTGCCCCTGGACTAGCGGGAGCTGGTGGGGATGAGCAGTTCTTC. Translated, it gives CSAPGLAGAGGDEQFF.

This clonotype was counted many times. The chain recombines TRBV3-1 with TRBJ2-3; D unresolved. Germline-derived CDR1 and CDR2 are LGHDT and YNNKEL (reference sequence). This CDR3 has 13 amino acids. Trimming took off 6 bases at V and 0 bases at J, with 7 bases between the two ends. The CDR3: CASRLSSTDTQYF. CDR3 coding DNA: TGTGCCAGCAGGCTTTCTAGCACAGATACGCAGTATTTT.

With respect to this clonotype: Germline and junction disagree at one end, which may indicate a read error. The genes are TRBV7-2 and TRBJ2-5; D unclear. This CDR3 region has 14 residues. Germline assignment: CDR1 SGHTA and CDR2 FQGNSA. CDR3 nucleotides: TGTGCCAGCAGCCCTGTTTCGTTGGCTGAGACCCGGTACTTC. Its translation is CASSPVSLAETRYF.

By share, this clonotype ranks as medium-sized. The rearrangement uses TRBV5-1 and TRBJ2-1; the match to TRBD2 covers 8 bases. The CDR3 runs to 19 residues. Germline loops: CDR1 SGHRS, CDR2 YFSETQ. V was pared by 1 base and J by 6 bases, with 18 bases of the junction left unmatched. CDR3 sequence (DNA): TGCGCCAGCAGCTTGTGGGTAATAAGTAGCGGGATTGGTGGCAATGAGCAGTTCTTC. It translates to CASSLWVISSGIGGNEQFF.

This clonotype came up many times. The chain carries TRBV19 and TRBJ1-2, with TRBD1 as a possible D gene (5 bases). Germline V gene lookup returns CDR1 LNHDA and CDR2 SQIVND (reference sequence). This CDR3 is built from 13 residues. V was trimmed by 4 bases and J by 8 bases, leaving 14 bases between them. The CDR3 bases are TGTGCCAGTAGTACCCAGGGAGTGGAGGGCTACACCTTC. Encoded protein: CASSTQGVEGYTF.